Below, one TCR beta chain is given with its context. This entry comes from a study of T cell clusters in autoimmune cytopenias. Per germline, CDR1 LNHDA and CDR2 SQIVND (reference sequence). The CDR3 has 14 residues. Tens of thousands of genome equivalents of blood DNA were amplified for TRB. TRB rearrangements were amplified by touch-down multiplex PCR with mixed TRB-A/B primers. For each CDR3 protein, TCRdb gives one entry from its re-call of the multiplex PCR reads, without DNA. This listing includes some 13,000 distinct CDR3 sequences. J is TRBJ1-2 and V is TRBV19; as DNA is missing, the TRBD1 call by TCRdb cannot be tested. The receptor was derived from a human donor with an autoimmune cytopenia or autoimmune hepatitis (not recorded which). Sequences were obtained from peripheral blood. The CDR3 protein is CASSPQDSPYGYTF.